The next 9 T cell receptor beta chains were all read from a single sample in a study of blood T cell repertoires in COVID-19. Generated by immunoSEQ multiplex PCR, the TCRdb table keeps only in-frame clones and is missing some. The table shows around 150,000 clones, with 82% occurring only once. Material: peripheral blood. These receptors were obtained from a woman in her thirties or forties with COVID-19, enrolled during active disease.

This sequence joins TRBV5-6 and TRBJ2-1, with TRBD2 as a possible D gene (5 bases). This CDR3 comprises 14 residues. Germline lookup yields CDR1 SGHDT and CDR2 YYEEEE. Trimming left V 0 bases short and J 10 bases short, with 14 bases between. The DNA of the CDR3 is TGTGCCAGCAGCTTGGCCACGGCTAGCCTAGAGCAGTTCTTC. It yields the protein CASSLATASLEQFF.

The chain recombines TRBV10-2 with TRBJ2-1; 8 nucleotides align to TRBD2. Germline V gives CDR1 WSHSY, CDR2 SAAADI. This CDR3 has 16 amino acids. After removal of 4 bases from V and 4 bases from J, the junction contained 9 bases not matched to a gene. The CDR3 nucleotides read TGCGCCAGCAGTGTCCCAGGGTTAGCGGGGTACAATGAGCAGTTCTTC. Translation: CASSVPGLAGYNEQFF.

V usage is TRBV2 and J usage is TRBJ2-7; TRBD2 is a possible D gene (6 bases). The V and J ends lost 0 bases and 12 bases respectively, with 15 bases between them. The CDR3 is 13 residues long. In germline, CDR1 is SNHLY, CDR2 FYNNEI. CDR3 coding DNA: TGTGCCAGCAGTGAAGCGGGAAGGAGGGGCTGGTACGTC. Translation gives CASSEAGRRGWYV.

This chain connects TRBV6-5 to TRBJ1-1; D call uncertain. The V and J ends lost 6 bases and 4 bases respectively, with 12 bases between them. The CDR3 runs to 13 residues. Germline CDR1 and CDR2: MNHEY and SVGAGI. CDR3 coding DNA: TGTGCCAGCAGCTATCAAGGGAGCACTGAAGCTTTCTTT. Its translation: CASSYQGSTEAFF.

The chain has TRBV29-1 and TRBJ1-2, with TRBD1 matching 9 bases. The V gene end was trimmed by 7 bases and the J gene end by 4 bases; junction bases not matched to a gene: 10. This CDR3 is built from 14 residues. Per germline, CDR1 SQVTM and CDR2 ANQGSEA. The CDR3, as DNA: TGCAGCGCCCGGGGACAGGGCCTTTCCTATGGCTACACCTTC. It codes for CSARGQGLSYGYTF. The full variable domain, completed using reference TRBV29-1 and TRBJ1-2, is SAVISQKPSRDICQRGTSLTIQCQVDSQVTMMFWYRQQPGQSLTLIATANQGSEATYESGFVIDKFPISRPNLTFSTLTVSNMSPEDSSIYLCSARGQGLSYGYTFGSGTRLTVV.

The chain recombines TRBV2 with TRBJ1-2; D is perhaps TRBD1 (5 bases). The CDR3 runs to 14 residues. Per germline, CDR1 SNHLY and CDR2 FYNNEI. V was pared by 6 bases and J by 7 bases, with 18 bases between. The CDR3 region is CASRLNQGRGGYTF. The CDR3 coding sequence is TGTGCCAGCAGACTTAACCAGGGAAGAGGTGGCTACACCTTC.

The chain joins TRBV6-2 or TRBV6-3 to TRBJ2-7; 9 bases are shared with TRBD2. Germline-derived CDR1 and CDR2 are MNHEY and SVGEGT. J was trimmed by 2 bases and V by 6 bases; bases with no gene match: 5. The CDR3 is 14 amino acids. The CDR3 here is CASRPSGETYEQYF. CDR3 nucleotide sequence: TGTGCCAGCAGGCCTAGCGGGGAAACCTACGAGCAGTACTTC.

The genes are TRBV12-3 or TRBV12-4 and TRBJ1-1; 9 nucleotides agree with TRBD1. With V trimmed by 6 bases and J by 9 bases, 8 bases remained unmatched. This CDR3 region has 13 residues. This CDR3 reads CASSSGTGTQAFF. CDR3 nucleotides: TGTGCCAGCAGCTCCGGGACAGGGACGCAAGCTTTCTTT.

The J gene is TRBJ2-5, the V gene TRBV28, with D possibly TRBD2 on 7 matching bases. Trimming removed 3 bases at V and 5 bases at J, with 10 bases between. From germline, CDR1 is MDHEN and CDR2 SYDVKM. The CDR3 extends over 13 amino acids. The DNA of the CDR3 is TGTGCCAGCAGTTTGGGGGGGCCGGAGACCCAGTACTTC. As protein: CASSLGGPETQYF.